These T cell receptor beta chains were read from a single sample in a study of breast tumors, draining lymph nodes, adjacent tissues. One entry per CDR3 protein, called by TCRdb with MiXCR from the multiplex PCR reads. Of fewer than 140,000 distinct CDR3 sequences listed, under 40% are singletons. Sequenced: axillary lymph node tissue. The receptors come from a female donor with breast cancer. Some clones in this sample may be carry-over from other donors' samples. The CDR3 runs from the conserved cysteine through the conserved F or W. Each record gives: clone size, D gene, V gene, J gene, CDR3 DNA, CDR3 protein. D genes are given only for firm matches. Expanded clones get a size class; other rows say once, few or many, or leave the size out.

many	.	TRBV20-1	TRBJ2-5	TGCAGTGCTAGTTTACCGGGAGTGGAGACCCAGTACTTC	CSASLPGVETQYF
.	.	TRBV2	TRBJ1-2	TGTGCCAGCAGGCTCGAAGGGGGGGCAGGAGGCCACACCTTC	CASRLEGGAGGHTF
many	.	TRBV12-3/TRBV12-4	TRBJ1-3	TGTGCCAGCAGTTTAGGAGGGACGGCCTCTGGAAACACCATATATTTT	CASSLGGTASGNTIYF
many	.	TRBV6-2/TRBV6-3	TRBJ2-7	TGTGCCAGCAGTAGGGGCCCGGGGGCGTTAGGCGAGCAGTACTTC	CASSRGPGALGEQYF
many	TRBD1	TRBV5-1	TRBJ1-5	TGCGCCAGCAGCTTGGGGGCAGGGGGCAGGGAGCCCCAGCATTTT	CASSLGAGGREPQHF
.	.	TRBV4-1	TRBJ2-7	TGCGCCAGCAGCCAAGTAATCGGGAGTTACGAGCAGTACTTC	CASSQVIGSYEQYF
many	.	TRBV27	TRBJ1-4	TGTGCCAGCAGTCCCTACCCTGAACCAACTAATGAAAAACTGTTTTTT	CASSPYPEPTNEKLFF
many	.	TRBV20-1	TRBJ1-3	TGCAGTGCTAGAGATCGGGGCACTGGAAACGCCATATATTTT	CSARDRGTGNAIYF
once	TRBD1	TRBV6-9	TRBJ2-1	TGTGCCAGCAGACCCGGACAGGGGCCTCGGGATGAGCAGTTCTTC	CASRPGQGPRDEQFF
many	TRBD2	TRBV7-2	TRBJ2-5	TGTGCCAGCAGCTTAATGCGACACCCTAGCGGGGGGTACCAAGAGACCCAGTACTTC	CASSLMRHPSGGYQETQYF
many	TRBD1	TRBV5-1	TRBJ1-2	TGCGCCAGCAGCACACAGGGGGCCGAAAACTATGGCTACACCTTC	CASSTQGAENYGYTF
many	TRBD2	TRBV20-1	TRBJ2-7	TGCAGTGCTAGAGATAGAGGCGGGAGTTACGAGCAGTACTTC	CSARDRGGSYEQYF
.	.	TRBV6-1	TRBJ1-2	TGTGCCGGCAGTCAAAACAGCAACTATGGCTACACCTTC	CAGSQNSNYGYTF
many	.	TRBV6-2/TRBV6-3	TRBJ2-5	TGTGCCAGCAGTTACCCGGGCAGCCAGCAGTACTTC	CASSYPGSQQYF
few	.	TRBV29-1	TRBJ2-5	TGCAGCGTAAGACGGGGGCACCAAGAGACCCAGTACTTC	CSVRRGHQETQYF
.	.	TRBV7-2	TRBJ2-1	TGTGCCAGCAGGTGTGTCGCCAACAATGAGCAGCTCTTC	CASRCVANNEQLF
many	.	TRBV19	TRBJ1-2	TGTGCCAGTTCCTACCGAAACAGGGACTATGGCTACACCTTC	CASSYRNRDYGYTF
.	TRBD2	TRBV20-1	TRBJ2-5	TGCAGTGCATCCCCGGCTAGCGGGAGACGTCAAGAGACCCAGTACTTC	CSASPASGRRQETQYF
.	TRBD1	TRBV28	TRBJ2-1	TGTGCCAGCACCTACGAGGGACAGAGCTCCTACAATGAGCGGTTCTTC	CASTYEGQSSYNERFF
.	TRBD1	TRBV7-9	TRBJ1-6	TGTGCCAGCAGCCAAGGACAGGGCTCCTATAATTACCCCCTCCACTTT	CASSQGQGSYNYPLHF
many	.	TRBV6-5	TRBJ1-6	TGTGCCAGCAGTTACCGCGCAGTTAATTCACCCCTCCACTTT	CASSYRAVNSPLHF
.	.	TRBV9	TRBJ1-4	TGTGCCAGCAGCGTAGGGGTGGCGGGAGAACTGTTTTTT	CASSVGVAGELFF
.	.	TRBV29-1	TRBJ1-6	TGCAGCGTCGTTCTGGGGGAAAATTCACCCCTCCACTTT	CSVVLGENSPLHF
once	.	TRBV28	TRBJ1-5	TGTGCCAGCAGTGATACCGCCTTGAATCAGCCCCAGCATTTT	CASSDTALNQPQHF
many	.	TRBV12-3/TRBV12-4	TRBJ1-5	TGTGCCAGCAGTTTTACTCCAGATCAGCCCCAGCATTTT	CASSFTPDQPQHF
many	.	TRBV29-1	TRBJ2-5	TGCAGCGTTCGGGGGTCCGCACAAGAGACCCAGTACTTC	CSVRGSAQETQYF
.	TRBD1	TRBV19	TRBJ1-1	TGTGCCAGCACTCGGGACAGCCCGACTGAAGCTTTCTTT	CASTRDSPTEAFF
.	.	TRBV4-1	TRBJ1-5	TGCGCCAGCAGCCACGCGGTTAATCAGCCCCAGCATTTT	CASSHAVNQPQHF
many	TRBD1	TRBV20-1	TRBJ2-1	TGCAGTGCTAGAGGGACAGGGGCGGGGAACAATGAGCAGTTCTTC	CSARGTGAGNNEQFF
.	.	TRBV19	TRBJ1-4	.	CASSYPESPLHFGNGTRPPEKLFF
many	TRBD1	TRBV6-5	TRBJ1-2	TGTGCCAGCAGTCACTCGGAAGGGGGCAGGGATGGCTACACCTTC	CASSHSEGGRDGYTF
many	TRBD2	TRBV20-1	TRBJ2-7	TGCAGTGCTAGAGGACTAGCGTCTTACTACGAGCAGTACTTC	CSARGLASYYEQYF
many	TRBD2	TRBV9	TRBJ2-1	TGTGCCAGCAGCGAGAGAGTCTCGATAGCGGGGGGGTACTACGTCTACAATGAGCAGTTCTTC	CASSERVSIAGGYYVYNEQFF
.	.	TRBV5-1	TRBJ1-1	TGCGCCAGCAGCTTGTATGGGAGTACTGAAGCTTTCTTT	CASSLYGSTEAFF
.	TRBD1	TRBV5-6	TRBJ1-1	TGTGCCAGCAGCACCCTGACAGGGGGGAGTACTGAAGCTTTCTTT	CASSTLTGGSTEAFF
few	.	TRBV6-1	TRBJ2-7	TGTGCCAGCGGTCGGGGGGCTGAGAATAGCTACGAGCAGTACTTC	CASGRGAENSYEQYF
many	.	TRBV27	TRBJ1-2	TGTGCCAGCAGTCCCAAAGTACAGTGGACTCCCTATGGCTACACCTTC	CASSPKVQWTPYGYTF
many	.	TRBV20-1	TRBJ1-1	TGCAGTGCCTCGCTCGGACAGTTGAACACTGAAGCTTTCTTT	CSASLGQLNTEAFF
many	TRBD2	TRBV5-1	TRBJ2-1	TGCGCCAGCCTCGGGACTAGCGTAGGGGGACGGTACAATGAGCAGTTCTTC	CASLGTSVGGRYNEQFF
.	.	TRBV20-1	TRBJ1-6	TGCAGTGCTAGAGAGGGTAGCGGGGCTCCCCTCCACTTT	CSAREGSGAPLHF
many	.	TRBV19	TRBJ1-6	TGTGCCAGTAGTATAGCGGGCCCCTATAATTCACCCCTCCACTTT	CASSIAGPYNSPLHF
.	.	TRBV2	TRBJ2-1	TGTGCCAGCCACTCGACTCGGAACAATGAGCAGTTCTTC	CASHSTRNNEQFF
many	.	TRBV20-1	TRBJ1-2	TGCAGTGCTAGAGACTTGACAGCTAATTTAATTAACTATGGCTACACCTTC	CSARDLTANLINYGYTF
.	.	TRBV19	TRBJ1-1	TGTGCCAGTAGGCGGACACGAGGGTCCGACGAAGCTTTCTTT	CASRRTRGSDEAFF
many	.	TRBV18	TRBJ1-6	TGTGCCAGCTCACCTTCGGCCGCCGATTCACCCCTCCACTTT	CASSPSAADSPLHF
many	.	TRBV5-4	TRBJ2-7	TGTGCCAGCAGCGTGGAACAGGAGAGCTCCTACGAGCAGTACTTC	CASSVEQESSYEQYF
many	.	TRBV15	TRBJ2-7	TGTGCCACCAGCAGAGACCCGGGGGCCTACGAGCAGTACTTC	CATSRDPGAYEQYF
many	.	TRBV27	TRBJ1-2	TGTGCCAGCAGTTCCCGTCCCTTTTCCAGGCCAGGGGATGGCTACACCTTC	CASSSRPFSRPGDGYTF
many	TRBD2	TRBV20-1	TRBJ2-5	TGCAGTGCCCCGGTCGGGCCAGCGGGGGGACAAGAGACCCAGTACTTC	CSAPVGPAGGQETQYF
few	.	TRBV20-1	TRBJ2-3	TGCAGTGCTAGAGCCCATACAGGGAAACTTTACAATGAGCAGTATTTT	CSARAHTGKLYNEQYF
many	TRBD1	TRBV7-3	TRBJ2-2	TGTGCCAGCAGCCTACGACAGGGGGCAGGCACCGGGGAGCTGTTTTTT	CASSLRQGAGTGELFF
.	TRBD2	TRBV9	TRBJ2-4	TGTGCCAGCAGCCCGGGGGACCCCGGGACTACCAGGCCCAAAAACATTCAGTACTTC	CASSPGDPGTTRPKNIQYF
.	.	TRBV9	TRBJ2-2	TGTGCCAGCAGCGTAGCTCTCGGGGGTAGTGGAAACACCGGGGAGCTGTTTTTT	CASSVALGGSGNTGELFF
.	TRBD1	TRBV2	TRBJ2-5	TGTGCCAGCAGTGAGGACAGGGGAAGACAAGAGACCCAGTACTTC	CASSEDRGRQETQYF